These T cell receptor beta chains were read from a single sample in a study of OX40 agonist ivuxolimab in advanced cancers. TCRdb's copy holds only in-frame clones and misses some; the assay was immunoSEQ multiplex PCR. Of 75,000 to 95,000 clones detected, about 91% appear once; the ten largest clones hold around 0.54%. Sequencing was performed on CD4+ or CD8+ T cells sorted from blood, taken in a trial of the OX40 agonist ivuxolimab. These receptors originate from an adult with an advanced solid tumor such as melanoma, head and neck, liver or kidney cancer. Both conserved end residues are part of each CDR3. D genes are given only for firm matches. Rows may omit the clone size; those that give it use once, few, many or a size class.

TRBV18,.,TRBJ2-7,13,.,TGTGCCAGCTCGGCCTCGGCACCCTACGAGCAGTACTTC,CASSASAPYEQYF
TRBV9,.,TRBJ2-1,15,.,TGTGCCAGCAGCGTAGGACGAATATCCTCCAATGAGCAGTTCTTC,CASSVGRISSNEQFF
TRBV5-1,.,TRBJ2-2,14,.,TGCGCCAGCAGCTTGGTCTCTAACACCGGGGAGCTGTTTTTT,CASSLVSNTGELFF
TRBV5-1,TRBD2,TRBJ2-7,16,.,TGCGCCAGCAGCTTGGGGGGCGGGAGGCAATCATACGAGCAGTACTTC,CASSLGGGRQSYEQYF
TRBV6-5,.,TRBJ2-1,13,.,TGTGCCAGCAGTTCGCCTCCGGTGGGAGAGCAGTTCTTC,CASSSPPVGEQFF
TRBV5-1,TRBD2,TRBJ2-5,14,.,TGCGCCAGCACTAGCGGGGGAGGGGGAGAGACCCAGTACTTC,CASTSGGGGETQYF
TRBV19,TRBD1,TRBJ2-5,15,.,TGTGCCAGTAGTACCCGGGACAGGGGCCGAGAGACCCAGTACTTC,CASSTRDRGRETQYF
TRBV10-3,.,TRBJ1-1,14,.,TGTGCCATCAGTGAGTACAGGGTGAACACTGAAGCTTTCTTT,CAISEYRVNTEAFF
TRBV11-2,TRBD2,TRBJ2-1,15,.,TGTGCCAGCAGCTTAGCTAGCGGGGGGAACAATGAGCAGTTCTTC,CASSLASGGNNEQFF
TRBV5-4,TRBD1,TRBJ1-5,14,few,TGTGCCAGCAGCGACGGACAGGGCAATCAGCCCCAGCATTTT,CASSDGQGNQPQHF
TRBV9,.,TRBJ2-1,13,.,TGTGCCAGCAGCGTAATCGGGGGTAATGAGCAGTTCTTC,CASSVIGGNEQFF
TRBV19,.,TRBJ2-5,18,.,TGTGCCAGTAGCCAGGGGGCTGGCGGGGGGTTAGTTCGAGAGACCCAGTACTTC,CASSQGAGGGLVRETQYF
TRBV23-1,.,TRBJ1-2,13,few,TGCGCCAGCAGTCTGGGGGTTAACTATGGCTACACCTTC,CASSLGVNYGYTF
TRBV29-1,.,TRBJ1-1,14,.,TGCAGCGTTGCCATGTGGGGGGAAGGCACTGAAGCTTTCTTT,CSVAMWGEGTEAFF
TRBV15,TRBD1,TRBJ2-7,15,few,TGTGCCACCAGCAGAGATCCGGGACAGGGCTACGAGCAGTACTTC,CATSRDPGQGYEQYF
TRBV9,.,TRBJ2-5,13,.,TGTGCCAGCAGCGGCCCCTTCCAAGAGACCCAGTACTTC,CASSGPFQETQYF
TRBV5-1,TRBD1,TRBJ2-5,14,.,TGCGCCAGCAGCGGAGGACAGGGGCAAGAGACCCAGTACTTC,CASSGGQGQETQYF
TRBV7-6,TRBD1,TRBJ2-4,13,.,TGTGCCAGCAGCTCCGGACAGGGAAACATTCAGTACTTC,CASSSGQGNIQYF